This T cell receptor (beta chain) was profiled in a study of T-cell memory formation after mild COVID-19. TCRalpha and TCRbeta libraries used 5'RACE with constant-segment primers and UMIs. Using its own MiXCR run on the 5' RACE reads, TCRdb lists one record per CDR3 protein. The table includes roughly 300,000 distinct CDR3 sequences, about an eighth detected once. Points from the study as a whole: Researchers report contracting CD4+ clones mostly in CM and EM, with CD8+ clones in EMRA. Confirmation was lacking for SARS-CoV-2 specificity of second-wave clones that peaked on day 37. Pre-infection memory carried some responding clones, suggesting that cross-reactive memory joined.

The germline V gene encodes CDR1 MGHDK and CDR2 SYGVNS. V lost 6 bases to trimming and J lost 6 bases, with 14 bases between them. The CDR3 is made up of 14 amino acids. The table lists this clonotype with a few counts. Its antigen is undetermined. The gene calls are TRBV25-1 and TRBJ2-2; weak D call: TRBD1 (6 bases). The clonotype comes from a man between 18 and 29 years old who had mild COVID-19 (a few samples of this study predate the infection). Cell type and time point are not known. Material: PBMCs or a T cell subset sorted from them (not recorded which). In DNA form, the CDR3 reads TGTGCCAGCAGGGACAGACGGACCGCCGGGGAGCTGTTTTTT. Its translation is CASRDRRTAGELFF.